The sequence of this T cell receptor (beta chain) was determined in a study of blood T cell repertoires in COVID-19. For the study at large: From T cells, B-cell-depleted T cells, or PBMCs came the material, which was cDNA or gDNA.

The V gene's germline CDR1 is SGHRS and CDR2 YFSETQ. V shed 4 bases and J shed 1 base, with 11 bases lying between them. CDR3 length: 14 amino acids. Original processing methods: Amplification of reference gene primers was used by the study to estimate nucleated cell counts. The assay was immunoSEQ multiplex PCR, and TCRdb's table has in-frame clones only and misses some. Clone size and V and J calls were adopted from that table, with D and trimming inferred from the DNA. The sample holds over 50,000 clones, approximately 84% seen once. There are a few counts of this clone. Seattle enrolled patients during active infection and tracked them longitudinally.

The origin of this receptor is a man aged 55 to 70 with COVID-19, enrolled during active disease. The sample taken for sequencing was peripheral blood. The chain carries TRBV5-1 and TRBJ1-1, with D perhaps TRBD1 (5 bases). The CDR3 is CASSLDRQNTEAFF. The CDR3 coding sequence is TGCGCCAGCAGCCTAGACAGACAGAACACTGAAGCTTTCTTT.